This T cell receptor (beta chain) was captured in a study of blood T cell repertoires in COVID-19. About the research overall: The analysed material was cDNA or gDNA that came from T cells, B-cell-depleted T cells, or PBMCs.

Germline V gene data show CDR1 as SGHTA and CDR2 as FQGNSA. Trimming shortened V by 3 bases and J by 7 bases, and 16 bases separated the two germline ends. The CDR3 totals 15 residues. Produced via immunoSEQ multiplex PCR; TCRdb's table is partial and in-frame only. The sample carries approximately 97,000 clones, about 85% recorded once. The sequenced sample was peripheral blood. V gene TRBV7-2 combines with J gene TRBJ1-5; D not resolved. The clonotype originates from a man older than 75 with acute or convalescent COVID-19. CDR3 DNA sequence: TGTGCCAGCAGCTTGGACTTGGGTGTAGAGCAGCCCCAGCATTTT. Translating it yields CASSLDLGVEQPQHF.